This T cell receptor (beta chain) was documented in a study of blood T cell repertoires in COVID-19. Study overall: There were acute and convalescent COVID-19 samples, and they came from the United States, Italy and Spain.

Assay used: immunoSEQ multiplex PCR; TCRdb lists only in-frame clones, some missing. The sample lists 250,000 or so clones, approximately 85% occurring once. Cohorts were assigned according to the clinical history that participants reported. The CDR3 loop spans 16 amino acids. CDR1 is SGHDT, CDR2 YYEEEE, per germline. Trimming removed 0 bases from V and 2 bases from J; junction bases left unmatched: 4. The rearrangement uses TRBV5-6 and TRBJ2-3, with 9 nucleotides matching TRBD2. Sequenced material: PBMCs or T cells enriched from blood (not recorded which). The source is a woman aged 50 to 60 who had recovered from COVID-19. CDR3 DNA sequence: TGTGCCAGCAGCTTGGCACTAGCGGGTAACACAGATACGCAGTATTTT. Translation: CASSLALAGNTDTQYF.